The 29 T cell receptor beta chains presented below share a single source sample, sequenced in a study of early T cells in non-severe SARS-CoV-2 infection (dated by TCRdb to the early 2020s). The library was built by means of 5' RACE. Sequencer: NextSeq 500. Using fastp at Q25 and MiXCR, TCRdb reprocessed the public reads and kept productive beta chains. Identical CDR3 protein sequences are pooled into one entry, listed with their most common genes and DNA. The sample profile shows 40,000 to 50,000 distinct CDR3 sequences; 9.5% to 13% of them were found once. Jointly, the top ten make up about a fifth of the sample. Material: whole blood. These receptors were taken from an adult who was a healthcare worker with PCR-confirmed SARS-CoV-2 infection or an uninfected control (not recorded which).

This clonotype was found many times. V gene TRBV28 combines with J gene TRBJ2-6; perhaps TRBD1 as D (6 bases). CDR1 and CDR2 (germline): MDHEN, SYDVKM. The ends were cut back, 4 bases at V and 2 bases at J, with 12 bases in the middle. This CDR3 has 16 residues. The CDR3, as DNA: TGTGCCAGCAGTTCTTACCCAGGGGCTGGGGCCAACGTCCTGACTTTC. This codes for CASSSYPGAGANVLTF.

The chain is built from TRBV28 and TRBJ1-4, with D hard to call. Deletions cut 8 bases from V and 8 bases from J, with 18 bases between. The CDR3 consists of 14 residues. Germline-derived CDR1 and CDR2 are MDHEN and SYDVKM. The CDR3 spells CASGGIETGEKLFF. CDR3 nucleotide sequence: TGTGCCAGCGGAGGAATCGAGACCGGGGAAAAACTGTTTTTT.

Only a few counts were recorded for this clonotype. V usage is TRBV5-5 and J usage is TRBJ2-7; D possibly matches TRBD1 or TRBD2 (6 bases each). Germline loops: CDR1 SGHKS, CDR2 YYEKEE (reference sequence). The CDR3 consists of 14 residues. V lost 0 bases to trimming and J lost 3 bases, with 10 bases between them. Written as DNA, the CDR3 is TGTGCCAGCAGCTTGGCAGGGGAGGTCTACGAGCAGTACTTC. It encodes CASSLAGEVYEQYF.

CDR3: CASSYEASGRIETQYF. CDR3 in DNA: TGTGCCAGCAGTTATGAGGCTAGCGGGAGAATCGAGACCCAGTACTTC. This sequence joins TRBV6-2 or TRBV6-3 and TRBJ2-5; 10 bases fit TRBD2. There are 16 residues in the CDR3. Germline CDR1 reads MNHEY; CDR2 reads SVGEGT. The trim removed 3 bases at V and 5 bases at J, leaving 9 bases unmatched.

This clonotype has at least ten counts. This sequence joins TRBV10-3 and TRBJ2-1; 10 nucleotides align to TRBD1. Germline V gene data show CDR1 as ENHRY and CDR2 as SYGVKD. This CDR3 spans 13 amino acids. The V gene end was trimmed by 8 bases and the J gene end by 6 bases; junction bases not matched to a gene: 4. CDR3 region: CAIRQGAGNEQFF. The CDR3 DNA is TGTGCCATCCGACAGGGGGCGGGCAATGAGCAGTTCTTC.

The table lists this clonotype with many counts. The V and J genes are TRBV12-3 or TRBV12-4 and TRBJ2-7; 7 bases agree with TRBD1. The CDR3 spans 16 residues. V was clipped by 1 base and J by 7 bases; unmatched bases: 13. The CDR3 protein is CASSLGWITARGEQYF. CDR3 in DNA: TGTGCCAGCAGTTTAGGCTGGATCACAGCCAGGGGGGAGCAGTACTTC.

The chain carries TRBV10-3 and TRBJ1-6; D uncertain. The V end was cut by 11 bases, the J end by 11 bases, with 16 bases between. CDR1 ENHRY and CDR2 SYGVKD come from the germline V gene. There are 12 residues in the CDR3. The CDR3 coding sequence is TGTGCCTACTGGGGTGGCCCTGCACCCCTCCACTTT. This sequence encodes CAYWGGPAPLHF.

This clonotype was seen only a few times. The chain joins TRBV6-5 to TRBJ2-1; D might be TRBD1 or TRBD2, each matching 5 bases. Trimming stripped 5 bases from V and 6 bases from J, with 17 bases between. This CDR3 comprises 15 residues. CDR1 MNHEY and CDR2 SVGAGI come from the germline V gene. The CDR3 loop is CASSHGTAASNEQFF. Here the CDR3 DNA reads TGTGCCAGCAGTCACGGGACCGCAGCCTCCAATGAGCAGTTCTTC.

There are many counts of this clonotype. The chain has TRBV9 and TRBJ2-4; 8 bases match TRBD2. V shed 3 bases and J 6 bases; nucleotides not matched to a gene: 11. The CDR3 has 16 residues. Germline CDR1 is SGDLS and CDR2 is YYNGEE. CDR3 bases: TGTGCCAGCAGCGAGCGGGGGCGGGAGGATATAAACATTCAGTACTTC. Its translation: CASSERGREDINIQYF. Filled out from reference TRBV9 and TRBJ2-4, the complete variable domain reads DSGVTQTPKHLITATGQRVTLRCSPRSGDLSVYWYQQSLDQGLQFLIQYYNGEERAKGNILERFSAQQFPDLHSELNLSSLELGDSALYFCASSERGREDINIQYFGAGTRLSVL.

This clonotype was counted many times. The CDR3 nucleotides read TGCAGTGCTAGACTGAACACTGAAGCTTTCTTT. Amino acids: CSARLNTEAFF. This chain uses TRBV20-1 with TRBJ1-1; no reliable D call. The CDR3 is 11 amino acids. Germline CDR1 is DFQATT and CDR2 is SNEGSKA (reference sequence). The V and J ends lost 2 bases and 0 bases respectively, with 1 base between them.

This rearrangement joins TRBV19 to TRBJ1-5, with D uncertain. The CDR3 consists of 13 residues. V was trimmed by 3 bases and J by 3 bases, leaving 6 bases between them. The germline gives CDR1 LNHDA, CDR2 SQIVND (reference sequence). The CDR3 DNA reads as TGTGCCAGTAGTATTTCAGCCAATCAGCCCCAGCATTTT. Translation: CASSISANQPQHF.

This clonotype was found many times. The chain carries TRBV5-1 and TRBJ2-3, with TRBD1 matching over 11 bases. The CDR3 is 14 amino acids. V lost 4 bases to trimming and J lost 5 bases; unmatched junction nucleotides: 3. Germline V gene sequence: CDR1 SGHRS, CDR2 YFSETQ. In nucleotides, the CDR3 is TGCGCCAGCAGCCTGGGACAGGGGGGAGATACGCAGTATTTT. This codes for CASSLGQGGDTQYF.

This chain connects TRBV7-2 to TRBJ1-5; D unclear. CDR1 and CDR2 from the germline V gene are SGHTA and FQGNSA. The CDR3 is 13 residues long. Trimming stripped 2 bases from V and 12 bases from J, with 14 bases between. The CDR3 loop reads CASSLWAGEFQHF. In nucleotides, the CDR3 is TGTGCCAGCAGCTTATGGGCTGGGGAGTTCCAGCATTTT.

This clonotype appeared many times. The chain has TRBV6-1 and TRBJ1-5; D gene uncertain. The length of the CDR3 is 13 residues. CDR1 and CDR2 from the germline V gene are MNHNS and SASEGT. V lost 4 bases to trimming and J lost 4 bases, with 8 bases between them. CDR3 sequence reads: CASSGDMNQPQHF. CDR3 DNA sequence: TGTGCCAGCAGTGGAGACATGAATCAGCCCCAGCATTTT.

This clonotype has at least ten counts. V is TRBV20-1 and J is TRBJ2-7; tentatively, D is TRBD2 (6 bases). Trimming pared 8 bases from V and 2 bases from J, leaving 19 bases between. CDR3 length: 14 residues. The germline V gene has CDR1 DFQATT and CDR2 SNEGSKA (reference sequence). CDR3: CSPTGTRRAYEQYF. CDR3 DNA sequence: TGCAGTCCGACCGGCACTAGGAGGGCCTACGAGCAGTACTTC.

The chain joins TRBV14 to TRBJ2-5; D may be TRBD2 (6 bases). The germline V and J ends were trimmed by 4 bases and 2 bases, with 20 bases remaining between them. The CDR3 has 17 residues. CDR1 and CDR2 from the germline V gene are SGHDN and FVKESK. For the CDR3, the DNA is TGTGCCAGCAGCCCCATCGGAGGGCCGTCGAGGCAAGAGACCCAGTACTTC. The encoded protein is CASSPIGGPSRQETQYF.

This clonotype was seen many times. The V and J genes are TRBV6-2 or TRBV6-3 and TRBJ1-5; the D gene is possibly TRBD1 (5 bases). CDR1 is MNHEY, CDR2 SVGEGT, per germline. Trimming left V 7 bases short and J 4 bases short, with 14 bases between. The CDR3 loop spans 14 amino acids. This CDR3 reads CASNSGSPNQPQHF. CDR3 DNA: TGTGCCAGCAACTCAGGGTCCCCTAATCAGCCCCAGCATTTT.

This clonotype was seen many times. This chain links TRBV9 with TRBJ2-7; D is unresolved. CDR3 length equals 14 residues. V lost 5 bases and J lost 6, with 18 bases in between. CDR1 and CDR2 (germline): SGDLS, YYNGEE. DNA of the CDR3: TGTGCCAGCAGGAGATCTCCCATCGCCGGCGAGCAGTACTTC. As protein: CASRRSPIAGEQYF.

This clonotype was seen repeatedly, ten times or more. Here the CDR3 reads CASSSYHPTGRDTEAFF. In DNA, the CDR3 is TGTGCCAGCAGTTCGTATCACCCGACAGGGAGGGACACTGAAGCTTTCTTT. This chain links TRBV6-2 or TRBV6-3 with TRBJ1-1; TRBD1 aligns across 7 bases. The V gene's germline CDR1 is MNHEY and CDR2 SVGEGT. There are 17 residues in the CDR3. The junction had 14 bases not matched to a gene; V was cut back by 4 bases and J by 3 bases.

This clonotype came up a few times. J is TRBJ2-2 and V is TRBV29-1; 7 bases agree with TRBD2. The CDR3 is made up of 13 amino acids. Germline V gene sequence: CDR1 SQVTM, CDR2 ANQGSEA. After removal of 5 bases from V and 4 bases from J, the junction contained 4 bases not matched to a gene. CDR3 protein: CSVSERGTGELFF. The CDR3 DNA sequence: TGCAGCGTTTCGGAGCGGGGCACCGGGGAGCTGTTTTTT.

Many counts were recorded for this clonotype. Written as DNA, the CDR3 is TGTGCCAGCAGCCCCGGACAGGGCAACTATGGCTACACCTTC. Its protein is CASSPGQGNYGYTF. The rearrangement joins TRBV3-1 to TRBJ1-2, with 8 bases lining up with TRBD1. The junction had 3 bases not matched to a gene; V was cut back by 4 bases and J by 2 bases. The length of the CDR3 is 14 residues. Germline CDR1 LGHDT, CDR2 YNNKEL (reference sequence).

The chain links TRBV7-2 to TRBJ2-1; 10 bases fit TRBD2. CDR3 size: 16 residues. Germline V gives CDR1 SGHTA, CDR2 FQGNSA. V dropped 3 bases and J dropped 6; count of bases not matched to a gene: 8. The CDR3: CASSFFGVAGGNEQFF. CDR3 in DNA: TGTGCCAGCAGCTTTTTTGGGGTAGCGGGAGGCAATGAGCAGTTCTTC.

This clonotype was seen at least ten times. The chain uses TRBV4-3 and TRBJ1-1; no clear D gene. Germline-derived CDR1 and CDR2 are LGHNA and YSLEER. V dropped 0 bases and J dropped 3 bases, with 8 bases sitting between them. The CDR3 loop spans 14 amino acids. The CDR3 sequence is CASSQEPAYTEAFF. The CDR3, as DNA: TGCGCCAGCAGCCAAGAACCGGCTTACACTGAAGCTTTCTTT.

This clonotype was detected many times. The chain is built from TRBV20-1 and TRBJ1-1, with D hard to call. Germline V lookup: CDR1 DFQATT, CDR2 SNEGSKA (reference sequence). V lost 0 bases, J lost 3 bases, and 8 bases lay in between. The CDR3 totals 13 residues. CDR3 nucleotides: TGCAGTGCTAGAGATTCGGCAGACACTGAAGCTTTCTTT. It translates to CSARDSADTEAFF.

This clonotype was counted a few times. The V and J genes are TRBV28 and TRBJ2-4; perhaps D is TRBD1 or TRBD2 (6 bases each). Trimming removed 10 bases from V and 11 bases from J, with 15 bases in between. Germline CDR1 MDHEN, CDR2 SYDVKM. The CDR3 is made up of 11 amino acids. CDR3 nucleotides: TGTGCCACCCGGGGGCAGACCCTTCAGTACTTC. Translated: CATRGQTLQYF.

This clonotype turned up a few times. The CDR3 sequence is CASGLAGTGNTIYF. The CDR3, as DNA: TGTGCTAGTGGTTTGGCAGGGACTGGAAACACCATATATTTT. This chain joins TRBV12-5 and TRBJ1-3; D possibly corresponds to TRBD1 (5 bases). Trimming took 1 base from V and 2 from J, leaving 6 bases between them. This CDR3 contains 14 residues. In germline, CDR1 is LGHNT, CDR2 FRNRAP.

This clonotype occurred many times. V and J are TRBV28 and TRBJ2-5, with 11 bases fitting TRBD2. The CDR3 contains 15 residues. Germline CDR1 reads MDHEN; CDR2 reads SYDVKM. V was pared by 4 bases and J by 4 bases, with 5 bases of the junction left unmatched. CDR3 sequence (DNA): TGTGCCAGCAGTTCACTAGCGGGAGTTTCAGAGACCCAGTACTTC. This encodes CASSSLAGVSETQYF.

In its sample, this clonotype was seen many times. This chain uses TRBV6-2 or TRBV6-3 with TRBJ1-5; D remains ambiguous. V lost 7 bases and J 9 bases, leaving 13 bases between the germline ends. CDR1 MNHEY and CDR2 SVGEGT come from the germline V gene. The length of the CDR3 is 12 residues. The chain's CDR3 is CASNHGRVPQHF. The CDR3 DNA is TGTGCCAGCAACCACGGGCGCGTGCCCCAGCATTTT.

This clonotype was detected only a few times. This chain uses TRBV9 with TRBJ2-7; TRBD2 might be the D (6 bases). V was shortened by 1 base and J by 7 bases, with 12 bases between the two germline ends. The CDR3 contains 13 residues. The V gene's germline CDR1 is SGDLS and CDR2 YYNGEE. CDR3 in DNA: TGTGCCAGCAGCGTATATTCAGGGAGGGAGCAGTACTTC. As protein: CASSVYSGREQYF.